This T cell receptor (beta chain) was found in a study of T cell responses to AZD1222 COVID-19 vaccine. The CDR3 extends over 14 amino acids. V lost 2 bases to trimming and J lost 1 base, with 6 bases between them. Per germline, CDR1 SGHRS and CDR2 YFSETQ. Sequencing used immunoSEQ multiplex PCR; TCRdb keeps in-frame clones, though not all of them. The sample yields 110,000 to 150,000 clones, roughly 91% seen once. Study findings and constraints: Donors were chiefly white British, with a greater number of females, and clonal diversity was perhaps underestimated. Two doses of AZD1222 preceded a rise in Spike-specific TCR breadth and depth.

In the case of this clone: The antigen remains undetermined.

This receptor was identified in an adult in good health. Sequences were derived from peripheral blood, sampled on day 0 of AZD1222 vaccination. This rearrangement joins TRBV5-1 to TRBJ2-2; TRBD2 is a possible D gene (5 bases). The CDR3 DNA reads as TGCGCCAGCAGCTTTGAGGGGAACACCGGGGAGCTGTTTTTT. Translating gives CASSFEGNTGELFF.